The clone carrying this T cell receptor (beta chain) was counted a few times. These data are taken from a study of response to subunit inactivated influenza vaccine. Trimming stripped 2 bases from V and 2 bases from J, with 13 bases between. This CDR3 is 16 amino acids long. Germline values: CDR1 MNHEY, CDR2 SVGEGT. TCRdb processed the RT-PCR reads anew with MiXCR; each CDR3 protein has one entry. The sample lists roughly 290,000 distinct CDR3 sequences, roughly a fifth seen once, with 10% to 13% in the top ten. Sequencing was performed on PBMCs from blood, taken about 20 months after vaccination. The chain is built from TRBV6-2 or TRBV6-3 and TRBJ1-5; possible D gene TRBD1, 5 bases. The TCR sequence derives from a man aged 45-69 years who received an inactivated influenza vaccine. This CDR3 reads CASSYRTWDGNQPQHF. The CDR3 DNA follows: TGTGCCAGCAGTTACCGTACGTGGGACGGCAATCAGCCCCAGCATTTT.